This TCR beta chain was recovered during a study of blood T cell repertoires in COVID-19 (dated by TCRdb to 2020 to 2022). Some background on the complete study: Collaborator samples came from the United States, Italy and Spain and covered acute and convalescent phases of COVID-19. Samples came from the ongoing ImmuneRACE study (first 160 participants) plus 1,254 subjects from 6 global collaborators. The material from the prospective study consisted of cDNA or gDNA derived from T cells, B-cell-depleted T cells, or PBMCs. The sample metadata nearly always contained a de-identified subject ID, COVID-19 status, age in years and sex. HLA class I and class II types, where available, came from metadata supplied by the sample provider rather than from assay-based typing. Deeply sampled blood TCRbeta repertoires from subjects exposed to, actively infected with, or recovered from COVID-19 were included in the dataset. A freely available public database, intended as a resource for researchers studying the immune response to SARS-CoV-2, is where the repertoires were released.

Each collaborating institution followed its own protocols to collect whole blood in K2EDTA tubes. For TCRbeta analysis, collaborators shipped samples as frozen whole blood, isolated PBMCs, or DNA extracted from either of those sample types. TCRbeta CDR3 regions were amplified from genomic DNA by means of the immunoSEQ Assay, a bias-controlled multiplex PCR. The authors' pipeline ran thus. The number of nucleated cells in each sample was estimated by amplification of reference gene primers within the assay. To quantify the absolute abundance of each unique TCRbeta CDR3 rearrangement, sequence reads were collapsed and filtered. For each sample, productive Simpson clonality was calculated as the square root of Simpson's diversity index over productive rearrangements. Drawn from immuneACCESS, this table holds only the in-frame rearrangements with V and J called that TCRdb kept. Clones are partly lost; checked studies trace under half to an unresolved V gene and leave the rest unexplained. The D gene and trimming were derived from the DNA, and the V and J assignments and clone size from that table. This sample has 30,000 or so clones in its table, and roughly 90% of those were observed once. Together, the top ten hold about 0.55% of the sample.

Here V drops 4 bases and J drops 5 bases, and the junction holds 7 bases not matched to any gene. According to the germline V gene (reference sequence), CDR1 reads SEHNR and CDR2 reads FQNEAQ. The CDR3 spans 14 residues, from the cysteine through the phenylalanine. Kept here is only the CDR3 DNA, which spans 42 bases and is read in frame from base 1. Results and caveats for the whole study, not just this receptor: How much clinical and demographic metadata was included differed by source and by participant, and the metadata was provided uncurated.

This clone was seen a handful of times. This clone's antigen is unknown. The input lacks base qualities; no much larger clone sits a single base away. This TCR derives from a woman in her thirties or forties with active or convalescent COVID-19. Sample: peripheral blood. Recombination linked TRBV7-9 to TRBJ1-2, and 7 junctional nucleotides match TRBD1. The DNA sequence is given as TGTGCCAGCAGCTCGCGGGACAGCCCGTATGGCTACACCTTC. This codes for CASSSRDSPYGYTF.